One and the same sample provided the 24 T cell receptor beta chains below, sequenced in a study of blood T cell repertoires in COVID-19. Here immunoSEQ multiplex PCR was the method, and the copy in TCRdb shows in-frame clones only, minus some. The table lists roughly 40,000 clones, about 86% of them singletons. The sequenced material came from peripheral blood. These receptors were taken from a man aged 65 to 85 with acute or convalescent COVID-19.

This rearrangement joins TRBV28 to TRBJ2-7; D perhaps matches TRBD1 (6 bases). V was trimmed by 3 bases and J by 2 bases, leaving 20 bases between them. Germline values: CDR1 MDHEN, CDR2 SYDVKM. This CDR3 contains 17 residues. CDR3 loop: CASSLWGPLLPTYEQYF. CDR3 in DNA: TGTGCCAGCAGTTTGTGGGGGCCCCTATTACCCACCTACGAGCAGTACTTC.

The rearrangement links TRBV19 to TRBJ1-5; 7 bases agree with TRBD1. V gave up 1 base and J gave up 5 bases; unmatched junction bases: 11. CDR3 length: 17 amino acids. Germline V CDR1 and CDR2: LNHDA, SQIVND (reference sequence). CDR3 sequence (DNA): TGTGCCAGTAGTATAGTTTCCCAGGGGGGACCGGATCAGCCCCAGCATTTT. This codes for CASSIVSQGGPDQPQHF. Complete variable domain (other parts from reference TRBV19 and TRBJ1-5): DGGITQSPKYLFRKEGQNVTLSCEQNLNHDAMYWYRQDPGQGLRLIYYSQIVNDFQKGDIAEGYSVSREKKESFPLTVTSAQKNPTAFYLCASSIVSQGGPDQPQHFGDGTRLSIL.

The V and J genes are TRBV29-1 and TRBJ1-4; no clear D gene. Trimming cost V 4 bases and J 0 bases, with 6 bases left between them. The V gene's germline CDR1 is SQVTM and CDR2 ANQGSEA. CDR3 length: 13 amino acids. In DNA form, the CDR3 reads TGCAGCGTTGTCAGTGCAACTAATGAAAAACTGTTTTTT. Translating gives CSVVSATNEKLFF.

This clone was detected only once. The gene calls are TRBV7-8 and TRBJ1-3, with D uncertain. Trimming cost V 5 bases and J 0 bases, with 11 bases left between them. CDR1 is SGHVS and CDR2 is FQNEAQ in the germline V gene. The CDR3 is 15 amino acids. This CDR3 is CASSPRVLSGNTIYF. CDR3 DNA sequence: TGTGCCAGCAGCCCCCGGGTTCTCTCTGGAAACACCATATATTTT.

The chain employs TRBV7-9 and TRBJ1-1, with 8 nucleotides matching TRBD1. The CDR3 has 16 amino acids. J was trimmed by 5 bases and V by 2 bases; bases with no gene match: 10. Germline-derived CDR1 and CDR2 are SEHNR and FQNEAQ (reference sequence). The DNA for the CDR3 is TGTGCCAGCAGCTTAATCGTTGGACAGGGACGGACTGAAGCTTTCTTT. Its translation: CASSLIVGQGRTEAFF.

This chain links TRBV28 with TRBJ1-6; TRBD1 might be the D (5 bases). Looked up from germline, CDR1 is MDHEN and CDR2 is SYDVKM. Between the trimmed V and J ends, which lost 11 bases and 9 bases, there was a span of 20 bases. CDR3 size: 14 residues. The CDR3 loop is CAYSSGGWGSPLHF. The CDR3 bases are TGTGCCTACTCGTCGGGGGGGTGGGGTTCACCCCTCCACTTT.

This clone has just one count. The V gene is TRBV3-1 (or the pseudogene TRBV3-2), the J gene TRBJ2-1; 10 bases fit TRBD1. The germline gives CDR1 LGHDT, CDR2 YNNKEL (reference sequence). With 4 bases clipped from V and 10 bases from J, the junction kept 4 bases outside the gene matches. CDR3 length: 13 amino acids. In nucleotides, the CDR3 is TGTGCCAGCAGCCGACAGGGGGCAGGGGAGCAGTTCTTC. Translation gives CASSRQGAGEQFF.

The chain links TRBV23-1 to TRBJ2-7; perhaps TRBD2 as D (6 bases). TRBV23-1 counts as an open reading frame of uncertain function. This CDR3 has 18 amino acids. Trimming took off 0 bases at V and 3 bases at J, with 21 bases between the two ends. CDR3 sequence: CASSQSEQDLTEGYEQYF. CDR3 nucleotides: TGCGCCAGCAGTCAATCAGAACAGGACTTGACGGAGGGCTACGAGCAGTACTTC.

CDR3 in DNA: TGTGCCAGCAGCCAAGATCAGGAGGTAGCGGGAGGGAATGAGCAGTTCTTC. It translates to CASSQDQEVAGGNEQFF. The chain has TRBV4-2 and TRBJ2-1, with 11 positions matching TRBD2. V lost 0 bases to trimming and J lost 7 bases; unmatched junction nucleotides: 8. Germline CDR1 reads LGHNA; CDR2 reads YNFKEQ. The CDR3 has 17 residues.

The rearrangement joins TRBV19 to TRBJ1-1; 12 nucleotides agree with TRBD1. CDR3 length: 18 amino acids. The V gene end was trimmed by 5 bases and the J gene end by 0 bases; junction bases not matched to a gene: 10. CDR1 and CDR2 (germline): LNHDA, SQIVND (reference sequence). The CDR3 DNA reads as TGTGCCAGTAGTCCCGGGACAGGGGGCTGGGTGGTGAACACTGAAGCTTTCTTT. Translating gives CASSPGTGGWVVNTEAFF.

V gene TRBV29-1 combines with J gene TRBJ1-1; D call uncertain. The CDR3 loop spans 12 amino acids. In germline, CDR1 is SQVTM, CDR2 ANQGSEA. Trimming shortened V by 0 bases and J by 4 bases, and 6 bases separated the two germline ends. DNA of the CDR3: TGCAGCGTTGAAGAGCACACCACTGAAGCTTTCTTT. Its translation: CSVEEHTTEAFF.

The chain couples TRBV25-1 to TRBJ1-1, with 10 bases that match TRBD1. The germline V gene encodes CDR1 MGHDK and CDR2 SYGVNS. V lost 7 bases, J lost 4 bases, and 9 bases stayed unmatched. This CDR3 contains 15 residues. CDR3 residues: CASIRDRGIGTEAFF. The CDR3 coding sequence is TGTGCCAGCATAAGGGACAGGGGAATCGGCACTGAAGCTTTCTTT. The complete variable domain, with remaining parts taken from reference TRBV25-1 and TRBJ1-1, reads EADIYQTPRYLVIGTGKKITLECSQTMGHDKMYWYQQDPGMELHLIHYSYGVNSTEKGDLSSESTVSRIRTEHFPLTLESARPSHTSQYLCASIRDRGIGTEAFFGQGTRLTVV.

This clone was observed a handful of times. This rearrangement joins TRBV5-1 to TRBJ2-1; D is perhaps TRBD2 (6 bases). Per germline, CDR1 SGHRS and CDR2 YFSETQ. Trimming removed 4 bases at V and 4 bases at J, with 6 bases between. This CDR3 is 12 amino acids long. CDR3 protein: CASSRGYNEQFF. The CDR3 DNA sequence: TGCGCCAGCAGCCGGGGGTACAATGAGCAGTTCTTC.

The J gene is TRBJ1-1, the V gene TRBV18; 8 bases map to TRBD1. This CDR3 region has 14 residues. V gave up 7 bases and J gave up 1 base; unmatched junction bases: 5. Germline assignment: CDR1 KGHSH and CDR2 LQKENI. The CDR3 DNA follows: TGTGCCAGCTGGGCCGGGACAGGGAACACTGAAGCTTTCTTT. Amino acids: CASWAGTGNTEAFF.

The CDR3 is CASSKDRGREQYF. DNA of the CDR3: TGTGCCAGCAGCAAGGACAGGGGGCGCGAGCAGTACTTC. The rearrangement links TRBV2 to TRBJ2-7, with 11 bases lining up with TRBD1. Germline CDR1 is SNHLY and CDR2 is FYNNEI. With 6 bases clipped from V and 6 bases from J, the junction kept 4 bases outside the gene matches. The CDR3 consists of 13 residues.

The V gene is TRBV11-3, the J gene TRBJ2-3; the D is unclear. Between the trimmed V and J ends, which lost 5 bases and 5 bases, there was a span of 8 bases. There are 12 residues in the CDR3. Germline-derived CDR1 and CDR2 are SGHNT and YENEEA. The CDR3 here is CASSERVDTQYF. Here the CDR3 DNA reads TGTGCCAGCAGCGAGCGCGTAGATACGCAGTATTTT. Supplemented by reference TRBV11-3 and TRBJ2-3, the full variable domain reads EAGVVQSPRYKIIEKKQPVAFWCNPISGHNTLYWYLQNLGQGPELLIRYENEEAVDDSQLPKDRFSAERLKGVDSTLKIQPAELGDSAVYLCASSERVDTQYFGPGTRLTVL.

The chain combines TRBV6-6 with TRBJ1-4; D is uncertain. The length of the CDR3 is 13 residues. The V gene's germline CDR1 is MNHNY and CDR2 SVGAGI (reference sequence). Trimming removed 4 bases from V and 8 bases from J, with 11 bases in between. For the CDR3, the DNA is TGTGCCAGCAGTTTCGTGTTCCGGGAAAAACTGTTTTTT. This gives the protein CASSFVFREKLFF.

This sequence joins TRBV18 and TRBJ2-5; 8 nucleotides match TRBD2. CDR1 is KGHSH, CDR2 LQKENI, per germline. Trimming cost V 0 bases and J 3 bases; bases outside gene matches: 3. There are 15 residues in the CDR3. Here the CDR3 DNA reads TGTGCCAGCTCACCACCTCCGGGACTAGAAGAGACCCAGTACTTC. It encodes CASSPPPGLEETQYF.

This chain joins TRBV5-6 and TRBJ2-5; D perhaps matches TRBD1 (5 bases). V was cut by 2 bases and J by 3 bases, with 8 bases left in between. The CDR3 contains 13 residues. Germline loops: CDR1 SGHDT, CDR2 YYEEEE. The CDR3 nucleotides read TGTGCCAGCAGCTTCGGACACAAAGAGACCCAGTACTTC. Amino acids: CASSFGHKETQYF.

The rearrangement links TRBV4-3 to TRBJ1-1; perhaps TRBD1 as D (5 bases). Germline assignment: CDR1 LGHNA and CDR2 YSLEER. V shed 1 base and J shed 4 bases, with 13 bases lying between them. CDR3 size: 15 residues. CDR3 bases: TGCGCCAGCAGCCAAGGTGCTCAGGGTACCACTGAAGCTTTCTTT. Translated, it gives CASSQGAQGTTEAFF.

The chain joins TRBV18 to TRBJ2-5; 8 bases line up with TRBD1. This CDR3 is 13 amino acids long. After removal of 4 bases from V and 4 bases from J, the junction contained 2 bases not matched to a gene. CDR1 and CDR2 (germline): KGHSH, LQKENI. The CDR3 protein is CASSLQGGETQYF. The CDR3 nucleotides read TGTGCCAGCTCACTACAGGGGGGAGAGACCCAGTACTTC.

This clone appeared many times. This rearrangement joins TRBV3-1 (or the pseudogene TRBV3-2) to TRBJ1-6; 7 bases agree with TRBD1. The CDR3 covers 15 residues. Trimming at V came to 1 base and at J to 7 bases, leaving 4 bases not matched to a gene. Germline loops: CDR1 LGHDT, CDR2 YNNKEL (reference sequence). As DNA, the CDR3 is TGTGCCAGCAGCCAAGGTCCACAGGGGAATTCACCCCTCCACTTT. The encoded protein is CASSQGPQGNSPLHF.

This chain joins TRBV5-4 and TRBJ1-4; D is perhaps TRBD1 (5 bases). Germline lookup yields CDR1 SGHNT and CDR2 YYREEE (reference sequence). The CDR3 spans 15 residues. V was pared by 3 bases and J by 0 bases, with 9 bases between. CDR3 nucleotides: TGTGCCAGCAGCTCGGACATTTCAACTAATGAAAAACTGTTTTTT. Translated, it gives CASSSDISTNEKLFF.

This chain joins TRBV28 and TRBJ2-1; 9 nucleotides align to TRBD2. Germline V gives CDR1 MDHEN, CDR2 SYDVKM. This CDR3 contains 14 residues. The V and J ends lost 10 bases and 2 bases, in that order; junction bases with no gene match: 6. Written as DNA, the CDR3 is TGTGCCATTAGTCCTAGCGGGACCTACAATGAGCAGTTCTTC. Its translation is CAISPSGTYNEQFF. Together with reference TRBV28 and TRBJ2-1, the CDR3 gives the full variable domain: DVKVTQSSRYLVKRTGEKVFLECVQDMDHENMFWYRQDPGLGLRLIYFSYDVKMKEKGDIPEGYSVSREKKERFSLILESASTNQTSMYLCAISPSGTYNEQFFGPGTRLTVL.